This T cell receptor (beta chain) was identified in a study of T cell repertoires in cytomegalovirus infection (dated by TCRdb to the late 2010s). Regarding the research as a whole: Donor HLA type was relevant to the analysis, because carriage of CMV infection together with the matching HLA type was indicated by public TCR beta signatures.

The investigation overall reported the following: The ex vivo response was dominated by HLA-C-restricted CMV-specific TCR beta clonotypes, which also provided the single most frequent clonotype in two of eight donors. Cumulative frequency of public TCR beta family members discriminated carriers of CMV infection plus the relevant HLA type in this cohort and an independent roughly 330-donor cohort.

The reads were generated on an Illumina HiSeq 1500. TCRdb reanalyzed the raw reads on its own, using fastp at Q25 for trimming and MiXCR for clone calling, and kept in-frame beta chains. Every CDR3 protein is listed once, alongside the most common genes and DNA of its rows. This sample holds a few hundred thousand distinct CDR3 sequences; 15% to 20% were observed only once. Around half of the sample rests with the top ten. Here V drops 5 bases and J drops 6 bases, and the junction holds 20 bases not matched to any gene. The germline V gene gives CDR1 as SGHVS and CDR2 as FNYEAQ. Inclusive of the bounding cysteine and phenylalanine, the CDR3 is 18 residues long. CDR3 DNA only is kept here, 54 bases in frame from base 1. This clonotype was observed a few times. What antigen it recognizes has not been identified. No much larger clone is present one base from it, and per-base qualities are unavailable.

Source material: CD8+ T cells from PBMCs. The sequence links TRBV7-6 to TRBJ2-7; 9 of the junction bases match TRBD2. The TCR sequence derives from a human donor in good health (CMV status not recorded). Some clones in this sample may be carry-over from other donors' samples. Here is the DNA: TGTGCCAGCAGCCACGACTGGCGGGGGGGCCCACTTAGGAGCGAGCAGTACTTC. This sequence encodes CASSHDWRGGPLRSEQYF.